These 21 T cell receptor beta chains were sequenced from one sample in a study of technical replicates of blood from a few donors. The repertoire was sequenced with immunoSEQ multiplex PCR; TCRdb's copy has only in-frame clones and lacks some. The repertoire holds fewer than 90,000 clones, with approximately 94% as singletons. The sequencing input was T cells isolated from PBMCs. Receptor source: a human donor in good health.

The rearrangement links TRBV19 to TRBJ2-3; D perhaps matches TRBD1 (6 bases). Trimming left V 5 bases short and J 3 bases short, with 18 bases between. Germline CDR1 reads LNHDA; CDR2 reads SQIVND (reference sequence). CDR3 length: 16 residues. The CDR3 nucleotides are TGTGCCAGTAGTTCGCGACAGGTTTTCGGTACAGATACGCAGTATTTT. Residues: CASSSRQVFGTDTQYF. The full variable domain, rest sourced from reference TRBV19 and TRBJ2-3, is DGGITQSPKYLFRKEGQNVTLSCEQNLNHDAMYWYRQDPGQGLRLIYYSQIVNDFQKGDIAEGYSVSREKKESFPLTVTSAQKNPTAFYLCASSSRQVFGTDTQYFGPGTRLTVL.

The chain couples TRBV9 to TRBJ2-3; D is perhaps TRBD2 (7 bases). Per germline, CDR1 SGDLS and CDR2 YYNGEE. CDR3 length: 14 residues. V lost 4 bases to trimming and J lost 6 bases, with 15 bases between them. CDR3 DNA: TGTGCCAGCAGCCTTGGGGGGGCTCTGGATACGCAGTATTTT. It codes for CASSLGGALDTQYF.

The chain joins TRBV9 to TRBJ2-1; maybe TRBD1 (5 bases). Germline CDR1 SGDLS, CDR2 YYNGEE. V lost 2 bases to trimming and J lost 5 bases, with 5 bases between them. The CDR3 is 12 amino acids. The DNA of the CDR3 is TGTGCCAGCAGCGTGGACAACAATGAGCAGTTCTTC. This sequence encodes CASSVDNNEQFF.

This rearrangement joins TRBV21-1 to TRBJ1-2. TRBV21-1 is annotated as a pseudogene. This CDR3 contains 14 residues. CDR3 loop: CASIRSGMEYGYTF. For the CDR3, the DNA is TGTGCCAGCATCCGTTCGGGGATGGAATATGGCTACACCTTC.

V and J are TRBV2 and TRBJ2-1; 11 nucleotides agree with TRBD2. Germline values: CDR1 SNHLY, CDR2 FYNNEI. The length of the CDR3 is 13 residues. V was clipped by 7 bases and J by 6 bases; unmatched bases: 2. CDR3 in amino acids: CASKTSGSNEQFF. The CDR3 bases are TGTGCCAGCAAAACTAGCGGGAGCAATGAGCAGTTCTTC.

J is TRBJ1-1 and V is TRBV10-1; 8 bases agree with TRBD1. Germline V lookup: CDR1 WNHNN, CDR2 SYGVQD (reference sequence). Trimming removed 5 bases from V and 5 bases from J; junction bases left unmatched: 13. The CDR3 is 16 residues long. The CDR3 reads CASSMGQAGFGTEAFF. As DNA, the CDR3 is TGCGCCAGCAGTATGGGACAGGCCGGATTCGGGACTGAAGCTTTCTTT.

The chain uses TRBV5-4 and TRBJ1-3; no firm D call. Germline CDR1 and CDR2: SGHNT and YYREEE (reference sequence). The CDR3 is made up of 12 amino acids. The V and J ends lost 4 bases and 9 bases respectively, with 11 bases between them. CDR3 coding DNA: TGTGCCAGCAGCCCCGCGGCGGGCACCATATATTTT. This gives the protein CASSPAAGTIYF.

The CDR3 region is CASSLSGVAQETQYF. Here the CDR3 DNA reads TGTGCCAGCAGTTTATCTGGAGTGGCACAAGAGACCCAGTACTTC. The V call is TRBV28, the J call TRBJ2-5; D ambiguous. CDR1 and CDR2 (germline): MDHEN, SYDVKM. The V end was cut by 1 base, the J end by 2 bases, with 11 bases between. The CDR3 length is 15 residues.

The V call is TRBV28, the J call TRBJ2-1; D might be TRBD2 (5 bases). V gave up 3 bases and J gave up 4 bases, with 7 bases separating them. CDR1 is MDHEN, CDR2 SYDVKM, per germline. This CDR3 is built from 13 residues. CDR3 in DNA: TGTGCCAGCAGTTTGCGGACTTACAATGAGCAGTTCTTC. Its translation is CASSLRTYNEQFF.

As DNA, the CDR3 is TGTGCCAGCAGGGCAGAGACAAGCTCCTATAATTCACCCCTCCACTTT. Protein: CASRAETSSYNSPLHF. J is TRBJ1-6 and V is TRBV2; no clear D. Germline CDR1 SNHLY, CDR2 FYNNEI. The CDR3 consists of 16 residues. V was trimmed by 6 bases and J by 0 bases, leaving 12 bases between them.

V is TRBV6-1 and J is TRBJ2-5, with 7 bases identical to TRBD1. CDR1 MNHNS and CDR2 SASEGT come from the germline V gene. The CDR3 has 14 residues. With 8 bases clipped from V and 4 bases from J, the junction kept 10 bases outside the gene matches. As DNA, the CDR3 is TGTGCCAGCTCGGCTTACAGGGGTGGAGAGACCCAGTACTTC. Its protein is CASSAYRGGETQYF.

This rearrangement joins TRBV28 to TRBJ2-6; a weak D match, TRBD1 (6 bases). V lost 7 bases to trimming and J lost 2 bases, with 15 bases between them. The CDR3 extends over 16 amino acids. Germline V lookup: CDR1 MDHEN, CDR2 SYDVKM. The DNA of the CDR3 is TGTGCCAGCACGGTACAGGGCCTGGCTGGGGCCAACGTCCTGACTTTC. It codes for CASTVQGLAGANVLTF. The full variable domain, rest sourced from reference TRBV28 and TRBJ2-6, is DVKVTQSSRYLVKRTGEKVFLECVQDMDHENMFWYRQDPGLGLRLIYFSYDVKMKEKGDIPEGYSVSREKKERFSLILESASTNQTSMYLCASTVQGLAGANVLTFGAGSRLTVL.

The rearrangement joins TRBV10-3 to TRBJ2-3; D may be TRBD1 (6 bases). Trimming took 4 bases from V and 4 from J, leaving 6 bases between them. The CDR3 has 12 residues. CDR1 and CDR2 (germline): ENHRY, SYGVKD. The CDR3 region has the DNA TGTGCCATCAGTGGGACAGCAGATACGCAGTATTTT. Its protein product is CAISGTADTQYF.

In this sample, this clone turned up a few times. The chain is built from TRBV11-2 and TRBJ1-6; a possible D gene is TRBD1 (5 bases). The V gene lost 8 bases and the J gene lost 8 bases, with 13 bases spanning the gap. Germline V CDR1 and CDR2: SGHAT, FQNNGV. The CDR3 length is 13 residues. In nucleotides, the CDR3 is TGTGCCAGCGGGCCGGGGGGAGATTCACCCCTCCACTTT. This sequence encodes CASGPGGDSPLHF. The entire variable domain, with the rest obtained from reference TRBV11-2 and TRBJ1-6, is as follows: EAGVAQSPRYKIIEKRQSVAFWCNPISGHATLYWYQQILGQGPKLLIQFQNNGVVDDSQLPKDRFSAERLKGVDSTLKIQPAKLEDSAVYLCASGPGGDSPLHFGNGTRLTVT.

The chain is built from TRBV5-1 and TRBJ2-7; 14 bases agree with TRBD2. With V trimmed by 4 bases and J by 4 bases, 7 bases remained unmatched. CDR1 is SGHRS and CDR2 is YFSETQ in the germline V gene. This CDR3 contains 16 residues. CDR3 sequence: CASSRGLAGDVYEQYF. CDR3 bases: TGCGCCAGCAGCAGGGGACTAGCGGGAGACGTATACGAGCAGTACTTC.

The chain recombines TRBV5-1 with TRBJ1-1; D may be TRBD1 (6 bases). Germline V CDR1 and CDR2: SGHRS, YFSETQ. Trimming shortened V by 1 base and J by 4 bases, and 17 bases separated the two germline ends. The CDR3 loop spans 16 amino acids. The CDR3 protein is CASSLTILQGGTEAFF. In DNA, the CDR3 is TGCGCCAGCAGCTTGACGATCTTACAGGGTGGCACTGAAGCTTTCTTT.

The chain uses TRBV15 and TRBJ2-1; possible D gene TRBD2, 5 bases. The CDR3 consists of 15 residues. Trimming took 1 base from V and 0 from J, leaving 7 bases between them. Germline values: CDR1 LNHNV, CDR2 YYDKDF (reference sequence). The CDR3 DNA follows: TGTGCCACCAGCAGAGCGAGGGCCTCCTACAATGAGCAGTTCTTC. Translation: CATSRARASYNEQFF.

The CDR3 coding sequence is TGTGCCAGCAGTGAAGCGGGGGGGCAAGAGACCCAGTACTTC. Its protein product is CASSEAGGQETQYF. The chain combines TRBV2 with TRBJ2-5; 7 nucleotides match TRBD2. The ends lost 0 bases at V and 2 bases at J; junction bases unmatched: 0. CDR3 size: 14 residues. The germline gives CDR1 SNHLY, CDR2 FYNNEI.

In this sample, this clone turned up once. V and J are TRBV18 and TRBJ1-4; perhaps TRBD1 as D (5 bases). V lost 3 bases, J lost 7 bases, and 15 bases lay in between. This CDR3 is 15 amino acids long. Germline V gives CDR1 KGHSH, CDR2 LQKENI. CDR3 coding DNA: TGTGCCAGCTCACCTCTGGACACTCAGAGTGAAAAACTGTTTTTT. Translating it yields CASSPLDTQSEKLFF.

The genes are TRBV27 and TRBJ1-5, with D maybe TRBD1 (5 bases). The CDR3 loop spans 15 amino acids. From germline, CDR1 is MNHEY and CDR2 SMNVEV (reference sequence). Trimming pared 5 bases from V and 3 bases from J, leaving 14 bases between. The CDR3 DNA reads TGTGCCAGCAGTCCCACCGGAGGGGACAATCAGCCCCAGCATTTT. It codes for CASSPTGGDNQPQHF.

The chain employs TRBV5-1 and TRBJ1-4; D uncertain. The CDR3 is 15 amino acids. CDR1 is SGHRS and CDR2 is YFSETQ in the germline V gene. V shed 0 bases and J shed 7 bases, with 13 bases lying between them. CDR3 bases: TGCGCCAGCAGCTTGGGAGCTGCGGAGGGTGAAAAACTGTTTTTT. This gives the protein CASSLGAAEGEKLFF.